This is a list of T cell receptor beta chains from one sample in a study of blood T cell repertoires in COVID-19. Method: immunoSEQ multiplex PCR; TCRdb's copy keeps in-frame clones and lacks some. The sample holds about 160,000 clones, 90% to 95% seen once. The source material was peripheral blood. These receptor sequences come from a woman aged 50 to 60 with acute or convalescent COVID-19. Both conserved end residues are part of each CDR3. Fields, in order: J gene, D gene, V gene, clone size, CDR3 DNA, CDR3 protein. D genes are given only for firm matches. Only some rows state a clone size, as once, few, many or a class for expanded clones.

J gene: TRBJ2-5
D gene: -
V gene: TRBV18
clone size: -
CDR3 DNA: TGTGCCAGCTCACCACCTCAGGGCTTATGGTACTTC
CDR3 protein: CASSPPQGLWYF

J gene: TRBJ2-3
D gene: TRBD2
V gene: TRBV5-6
clone size: -
CDR3 DNA: TGTGCCAGCAGCTTGGCAGCGGGGGGGCCGTCAGATACGCAGTATTTT
CDR3 protein: CASSLAAGGPSDTQYF

J gene: TRBJ2-7
D gene: -
V gene: TRBV28
clone size: -
CDR3 DNA: TGTGCCAGCAGTTTAGAGGCGGGGATATGGGAGCAGTACTTC
CDR3 protein: CASSLEAGIWEQYF

J gene: TRBJ1-1
D gene: -
V gene: TRBV19
clone size: -
CDR3 DNA: TGTGCCAGTGGACACAGGGAAACTGAAGCTTTCTTT
CDR3 protein: CASGHRETEAFF

J gene: TRBJ2-5
D gene: -
V gene: TRBV2
clone size: few
CDR3 DNA: TGTGCCAGCACCTTCTTGCGGAGAGGGGAGACCCAGTACTTC
CDR3 protein: CASTFLRRGETQYF

J gene: TRBJ1-2
D gene: -
V gene: TRBV5-6
clone size: -
CDR3 DNA: TGTGCCAGCAGCGTATCCTCCCTCTATGGCTACACCTTC
CDR3 protein: CASSVSSLYGYTF

J gene: TRBJ1-1
D gene: TRBD1
V gene: TRBV19
clone size: -
CDR3 DNA: TGTGCCAGTAGTCTGACAGGGGGCCGCACTGAAGCTTTCTTT
CDR3 protein: CASSLTGGRTEAFF

J gene: TRBJ1-4
D gene: -
V gene: TRBV9
clone size: -
CDR3 DNA: TGTGCCAGCAGCTCGGGGGGTTATGAAAAACTGTTTTTT
CDR3 protein: CASSSGGYEKLFF

J gene: TRBJ2-1
D gene: -
V gene: TRBV19
clone size: -
CDR3 DNA: TGTGCCAGTAGTATAGCCGGGGGCTCCTACAATGAGCAGTTCTTC
CDR3 protein: CASSIAGGSYNEQFF

J gene: TRBJ1-6
D gene: -
V gene: TRBV9
clone size: -
CDR3 DNA: TGTGCCAGCAGCTCAGGGGTGGGGTGGGAGAATTCACCCCTCCACTTT
CDR3 protein: CASSSGVGWENSPLHF

J gene: TRBJ2-2
D gene: TRBD2
V gene: TRBV3-1/TRBV3-2
clone size: -
CDR3 DNA: TGTGCCAGCAGCCAACCTCGGGGGGGGTACACCGGGGAGCTGTTTTTT
CDR3 protein: CASSQPRGGYTGELFF

J gene: TRBJ1-2
D gene: TRBD1
V gene: TRBV29-1
clone size: -
CDR3 DNA: TGCAGCGTACAGACAGGGGGCGACTATGGCTACACCTTC
CDR3 protein: CSVQTGGDYGYTF

J gene: TRBJ2-1
D gene: TRBD2
V gene: TRBV7-9
clone size: -
CDR3 DNA: TGTGCCAGCACCTCTTCCGGGACTAGCTTCTCAAATGAGCAGTTCTTC
CDR3 protein: CASTSSGTSFSNEQFF

J gene: TRBJ1-1
D gene: TRBD1
V gene: TRBV29-1
clone size: -
CDR3 DNA: TGCAGCGTTAGGGCAGGGGGATCAGCTGAAGCTTTCTTT
CDR3 protein: CSVRAGGSAEAFF

J gene: TRBJ2-3
D gene: -
V gene: TRBV4-1
clone size: -
CDR3 DNA: TGCGCCAGCAGCCAAGTGGGACTTCACACAGATACGCAGTATTTT
CDR3 protein: CASSQVGLHTDTQYF

J gene: TRBJ1-1
D gene: TRBD1
V gene: TRBV5-1
clone size: once
CDR3 DNA: TGCGCCAGCAGCTTGGAGAGGGGGCCCCCCTTGGGCGCTTTCTTT
CDR3 protein: CASSLERGPPLGAFF

J gene: TRBJ2-1
D gene: TRBD2
V gene: TRBV5-1
clone size: -
CDR3 DNA: TGCGCCAGCAGCTTTTACGGACTAGCGGGGGGCCCGTCCTACAATGAGCAGTTCTTC
CDR3 protein: CASSFYGLAGGPSYNEQFF

J gene: TRBJ2-1
D gene: TRBD2
V gene: TRBV18
clone size: -
CDR3 DNA: TGTGCCAGCTCACCCGGGACTAGCGGGGCCAATGAGCAGTTCTTC
CDR3 protein: CASSPGTSGANEQFF

J gene: TRBJ1-6
D gene: -
V gene: TRBV2
clone size: -
CDR3 DNA: TGTGCCAGCAGTGGAACGAGCTCCTATAATTCACCCCTCCACTTT
CDR3 protein: CASSGTSSYNSPLHF

J gene: TRBJ2-2
D gene: TRBD1
V gene: TRBV25-1
clone size: -
CDR3 DNA: TGTGCCAGCACAAGGGGGACAGTCACCGGGGAGCTGTTTTTT
CDR3 protein: CASTRGTVTGELFF

J gene: TRBJ2-5
D gene: TRBD1
V gene: TRBV12-5
clone size: -
CDR3 DNA: TGTGCTAGTGGTTTGACTTCCCCGGGACAGGCCTACCAAGAGACCCAGTACTTC
CDR3 protein: CASGLTSPGQAYQETQYF

J gene: TRBJ1-4
D gene: -
V gene: TRBV6-5
clone size: -
CDR3 DNA: TGTGCCAGCAGTTACTCAGTGCAGGAAAAACTGTTTTTT
CDR3 protein: CASSYSVQEKLFF

J gene: TRBJ2-1
D gene: TRBD2
V gene: TRBV28
clone size: -
CDR3 DNA: TGTGCCAGCAGCCTCGGGACTAGCGGGATGGGTGAGCAGTTCTTC
CDR3 protein: CASSLGTSGMGEQFF

J gene: TRBJ2-3
D gene: -
V gene: TRBV10-3
clone size: -
CDR3 DNA: TGTGCCATCAGTGGGCAGTCCACAGATACGCAGTATTTT
CDR3 protein: CAISGQSTDTQYF

J gene: TRBJ1-6
D gene: -
V gene: TRBV30
clone size: -
CDR3 DNA: TGTGCCTGGGGGCAAACAGGGACCGTCAATTCACCCCTCCACTTT
CDR3 protein: CAWGQTGTVNSPLHF

J gene: TRBJ2-1
D gene: TRBD2
V gene: TRBV5-4
clone size: -
CDR3 DNA: TGTGCCAGCAGCTTGGCCCTACTAGCGGGAGAGGGGAATGAGCAGTTCTTC
CDR3 protein: CASSLALLAGEGNEQFF

J gene: TRBJ2-7
D gene: TRBD2
V gene: TRBV14
clone size: -
CDR3 DNA: TGTGCCAGCAGCCACCTAGCGGGAGTTTTCTACTTC
CDR3 protein: CASSHLAGVFYF

J gene: TRBJ2-7
D gene: -
V gene: TRBV6-1
clone size: -
CDR3 DNA: TGTGCCAGCAGTGAGACAGGTTATGCCTACGAGCAGTACTTC
CDR3 protein: CASSETGYAYEQYF

J gene: TRBJ1-6
D gene: TRBD1
V gene: TRBV19
clone size: once
CDR3 DNA: TGTGCCAGTAGTATAGTTTCGAAATTATCAACCGGGACAGATAATTCACCCCTCCACTTT
CDR3 protein: CASSIVSKLSTGTDNSPLHF

J gene: TRBJ1-2
D gene: -
V gene: TRBV14
clone size: -
CDR3 DNA: TGTGCCAGCAGCCTGGGGGGGTACTATGGCTACACCTTC
CDR3 protein: CASSLGGYYGYTF

J gene: TRBJ2-7
D gene: -
V gene: TRBV10-1
clone size: -
CDR3 DNA: TGCGCCAGCAGTGAGTCCGCGAGCTACGAGCAGTACTTC
CDR3 protein: CASSESASYEQYF

J gene: TRBJ2-7
D gene: TRBD2
V gene: TRBV2
clone size: -
CDR3 DNA: TGTGCCAGCAGTCCAGGAAGACTAGCGGGGGGCGAGCAGTACTTC
CDR3 protein: CASSPGRLAGGEQYF

J gene: TRBJ1-6
D gene: -
V gene: TRBV2
clone size: -
CDR3 DNA: TGTGCCAGCTGCCGAGGGGGCTCCTATAATTCACCCCTCCACTTT
CDR3 protein: CASCRGGSYNSPLHF

J gene: TRBJ2-1
D gene: -
V gene: TRBV4-1
clone size: -
CDR3 DNA: TGCGCCAGCAGCCAATTCCCCGGGGAGCAGTTCTTC
CDR3 protein: CASSQFPGEQFF

J gene: TRBJ2-1
D gene: TRBD1
V gene: TRBV27
clone size: -
CDR3 DNA: TGTGCCAGCAGTTCAATAAACGGGACAGGGGCAATGGTTAGGAATGAGCAGTTCTTC
CDR3 protein: CASSSINGTGAMVRNEQFF

J gene: TRBJ2-1
D gene: TRBD1
V gene: TRBV10-3
clone size: -
CDR3 DNA: TGTGCCATCAGTGAGGAGGGGGCGAACTACAATGAGCAGTTCTTC
CDR3 protein: CAISEEGANYNEQFF

J gene: TRBJ1-2
D gene: TRBD1
V gene: TRBV4-1
clone size: -
CDR3 DNA: TGCGCCAGCAGCCAAGAGGACTTGAGACAGGGGGGTGGCTACACCTTC
CDR3 protein: CASSQEDLRQGGGYTF

J gene: TRBJ2-7
D gene: -
V gene: TRBV29-1
clone size: -
CDR3 DNA: TGCAGCGTTGAAGTAGGGGACGAGCAGTACTTC
CDR3 protein: CSVEVGDEQYF

J gene: TRBJ1-1
D gene: -
V gene: TRBV7-2
clone size: -
CDR3 DNA: TGTGCCAGCAGGGGGCAGAGTAGGGGAAACACTGAAGCTTTCTTT
CDR3 protein: CASRGQSRGNTEAFF

J gene: TRBJ1-2
D gene: -
V gene: TRBV29-1
clone size: -
CDR3 DNA: TGCAGCGTTGCGGGGGGGGGAAGAGGGGACACCTTC
CDR3 protein: CSVAGGGRGDTF

J gene: TRBJ2-1
D gene: TRBD2
V gene: TRBV6-5
clone size: -
CDR3 DNA: TGTGCCAGCAGGGGGACTAGCGGCTACAATGAGCAGTTCTTC
CDR3 protein: CASRGTSGYNEQFF